The 26 T cell receptor beta chains presented below share a single source sample, sequenced in a study of regulatory T cells in long-lasting Graves disease. Documented time point: newly diagnosed GD, antithyroid drugs for less than 3 months. Preparation of the TCR library used RNA extracted from PBMCs. TCR beta libraries were built with iRepertoire HTBI primers and Arm-PCR of CDR3 regions. TCRdb reprocessed the multiplex PCR reads with MiXCR, giving one entry per CDR3 protein. The top ten clones hold about 20% of a sample with under 450,000 distinct CDR3 sequences, around 11% of them seen once. These data were also filed under a second study, of T cells in Graves' hyperthyroidism and ophthalmopathy.

The source was peripheral blood mononuclear cells (PBMCs), collected at new diagnosis, from a patient treated with antithyroid drugs. These receptors came from a woman between 18 and 29 years old with Graves disease.

There are many counts of this clonotype. This sequence joins TRBV6-1 and TRBJ2-1; 11 positions match TRBD2. Germline V gene lookup returns CDR1 MNHNS and CDR2 SASEGT. The CDR3 contains 15 residues. Trimming removed 8 bases from V and 1 base from J; junction bases left unmatched: 4. The CDR3 DNA reads TGTGCCAGCCTTAGACTAGCGGGGTCCTACAATGAGCAGTTCTTC. Its translation is CASLRLAGSYNEQFF.

This clonotype was seen a few times. DNA of the CDR3: TGCGCCAGCAGCCAAGCCCTGGGAAACTTCGAGCAGTACTTC. Amino acids: CASSQALGNFEQYF. The chain employs TRBV4-1 and TRBJ2-7, with D unclear. V dropped 1 base and J dropped 6 bases, with 13 bases sitting between them. The length of the CDR3 is 14 residues. Germline CDR1 and CDR2: MGHRA and YSYEKL.

CDR3 DNA sequence: TGTGCCAGCTCACCCCCGGGACTAGCGAAAAACATTCAGTACTTC. Translation gives CASSPPGLAKNIQYF. V gene TRBV18 combines with J gene TRBJ2-4; 10 nucleotides line up with TRBD2. V lost 3 bases to trimming and J lost 4 bases; unmatched junction nucleotides: 3. CDR1 KGHSH and CDR2 LQKENI come from the germline V gene. The CDR3 extends over 15 amino acids.

This clonotype was seen ten or more times. This chain uses TRBV2 with TRBJ2-7, with D unclear. The CDR3 extends over 11 amino acids. CDR1 and CDR2 from the germline V gene are SNHLY and FYNNEI. V was cut by 2 bases and J by 9 bases, with 8 bases left in between. For the CDR3, the DNA is TGTGCCAGCAGTGAAACGCTTGGGCAGTACTTC. This sequence encodes CASSETLGQYF.

This clonotype showed up many times. CDR3 region: CASSQSREADTQYF. DNA for the CDR3: TGCGCCAGCAGCCAATCACGTGAAGCAGATACGCAGTATTTT. The chain has TRBV4-3 and TRBJ2-3; D uncertain. Germline V lookup: CDR1 LGHNA, CDR2 YSLEER. The V and J ends lost 2 bases and 4 bases respectively, with 10 bases between them. The CDR3 has 14 residues.

In this sample, this clonotype turned up a few times. The V and J genes are TRBV6-2 or TRBV6-3 and TRBJ2-7; weak D call: TRBD2 (6 bases). Germline CDR1 is MNHEY and CDR2 is SVGEGT. Trimming shortened V by 6 bases and J by 1 base, and 13 bases separated the two germline ends. The CDR3 is 14 amino acids. The CDR3 region is CASSAAGRSYEQYF. DNA of the CDR3: TGTGCCAGCAGCGCTGCGGGGAGATCCTACGAGCAGTACTTC.

The sample holds many counts of this clonotype. The rearrangement joins TRBV9 to TRBJ1-5; TRBD1 agrees at 9 bases. This CDR3 is built from 15 residues. Looked up from germline, CDR1 is SGDLS and CDR2 is YYNGEE. V trimming: 4 bases; J trimming: 4 bases; junction bases outside the gene matches: 6. CDR3 coding DNA: TGTGCCAGCAGCACGTCCGGGACAGGGAATCAGCCCCAGCATTTT. Its translation is CASSTSGTGNQPQHF.

Comments on this clonotype: Just one base apart from a much larger clone, this may be a read error. Since the CDR3 does not end with the conserved phenylalanine or tryptophan, this likely comes from a read error. J is TRBJ1-2 and V is TRBV4-3; maybe TRBD1 (6 bases). Trimming cost V 0 bases and J 4 bases, with 9 bases left between them. The CDR3 has 14 residues. Germline V lookup: CDR1 LGHNA, CDR2 YSLEER. In DNA form, the CDR3 reads TGCGCCAGCAGCCAAGAGTGGACAGTCTATGGCTACACCCTC. Amino acids: CASSQEWTVYGYTL.

This clonotype was seen a handful of times. The V gene is TRBV6-2 or TRBV6-3, the J gene TRBJ1-5; D not resolved. The CDR3 totals 15 residues. CDR1 and CDR2 from the germline V gene are MNHEY and SVGEGT. V was pared by 5 bases and J by 0 bases, with 11 bases between. As DNA, the CDR3 is TGTGCCAGCAGTGGGAGGGAATATAGCAATCAGCCCCAGCATTTT. This gives the protein CASSGREYSNQPQHF.

Only one count was recorded for this clonotype. The chain employs TRBV7-2 and TRBJ2-1, with 9 bases that match TRBD2. This CDR3 is built from 15 residues. CDR1 SGHTA and CDR2 FQGNSA come from the germline V gene. Trimming cost V 3 bases and J 5 bases; bases outside gene matches: 5. CDR3 sequence reads: CASSFRLAGNNEQFF. In nucleotides, the CDR3 is TGTGCCAGCAGCTTTCGTCTAGCGGGGAACAATGAGCAGTTCTTC.

This clonotype came up many times. The CDR3 reads CASSLQGGANEKLFF. The CDR3 DNA sequence: TGTGCCAGCAGTTTACAAGGGGGCGCGAATGAAAAACTGTTTTTT. The chain uses TRBV28 and TRBJ1-4; 7 bases agree with TRBD1. Germline V gene sequence: CDR1 MDHEN, CDR2 SYDVKM. Unmatched junction bases numbered 5, after V lost 2 bases and J lost 5 bases. This CDR3 spans 15 amino acids. The full variable domain, its missing parts supplied by reference TRBV28 and TRBJ1-4, is DVKVTQSSRYLVKRTGEKVFLECVQDMDHENMFWYRQDPGLGLRLIYFSYDVKMKEKGDIPEGYSVSREKKERFSLILESASTNQTSMYLCASSLQGGANEKLFFGSGTQLSVL.

V usage is TRBV7-2 and J usage is TRBJ1-6; a weak D match, TRBD1 (6 bases). V was trimmed by 4 bases and J by 7 bases, leaving 14 bases between them. Germline V CDR1 and CDR2: SGHTA, FQGNSA. The CDR3 covers 15 residues. This CDR3 is CASSSWGGRNSPLHF. The CDR3, as DNA: TGTGCCAGCAGCTCGTGGGGGGGCAGGAATTCACCCCTCCACTTT.

This clonotype was counted many times. The chain couples TRBV5-1 to TRBJ1-6, with a tentative D call TRBD1 (5 bases). The germline V gene encodes CDR1 SGHRS and CDR2 YFSETQ. This CDR3 spans 15 amino acids. Trimming left V 5 bases short and J 8 bases short, with 17 bases between. This CDR3 reads CASRGTGRLDSPLHF. CDR3 nucleotides: TGCGCCAGCAGGGGCACAGGAAGGTTGGATTCACCCCTCCACTTT. Variable domain in full (rest from reference TRBV5-1 and TRBJ1-6): KAGVTQTPRYLIKTRGQQVTLSCSPISGHRSVSWYQQTPGQGLQFLFEYFSETQRNKGNFPGRFSGRQFSNSRSEMNVSTLELGDSALYLCASRGTGRLDSPLHFGNGTRLTVT.

This chain joins TRBV7-6 and TRBJ2-1; possibly TRBD1 for D (6 bases). This CDR3 has 15 residues. Germline CDR1 is SGHVS and CDR2 is FNYEAQ. Trimming cost V 2 bases and J 4 bases, with 12 bases left between them. CDR3 nucleotides: TGTGCCAGCAGCTTATTTGGGACACCTTACAATGAGCAGTTCTTC. Translating gives CASSLFGTPYNEQFF. The complete variable domain, with remaining parts taken from reference TRBV7-6 and TRBJ2-1, reads GAGVSQSPRYKVTKRGQDVALRCDPISGHVSLYWYRQALGQGPEFLTYFNYEAQQDKSGLPNDRFSAERPEGSISTLTIQRTEQRDSAMYRCASSLFGTPYNEQFFGPGTRLTVL.

This clonotype has just a few counts. V gene TRBV4-1 combines with J gene TRBJ2-2, with a weak D call TRBD1 (6 bases). Germline values: CDR1 MGHRA, CDR2 YSYEKL. V lost 3 bases to trimming and J lost 1 base, with 18 bases between them. The CDR3 loop spans 18 amino acids. The CDR3 sequence: CASSHSQDRRLNTGELFF. The CDR3 region has the DNA TGCGCCAGCAGCCACTCCCAAGACAGGAGATTGAACACCGGGGAGCTGTTTTTT.

The chain carries TRBV15 and TRBJ1-6; D is unresolved. CDR1 and CDR2 from the germline V gene are LNHNV and YYDKDF (reference sequence). CDR3 length: 13 amino acids. The germline V and J ends were trimmed by 4 bases and 10 bases, with 11 bases remaining between them. The chain's CDR3 is CATSISKASPLHF. DNA for the CDR3: TGTGCCACCAGCATAAGCAAGGCATCACCCCTCCACTTT. Using reference TRBV15 and TRBJ1-6 for the parts outside the CDR3, the full variable domain is DAMVIQNPRYQVTQFGKPVTLSCSQTLNHNVMYWYQQKSSQAPKLLFHYYDKDFNNEADTPDNFQSRRPNTSFCFLDIRSPGLGDTAMYLCATSISKASPLHFGNGTRLTVT.

This clonotype was seen ten or more times. The rearrangement uses TRBV28 and TRBJ2-7; TRBD2 agrees at 10 bases. The CDR3 loop spans 15 amino acids. Germline trimming cut 6 bases from V and 4 bases from J; bases unmatched to any gene: 9. Germline V lookup: CDR1 MDHEN, CDR2 SYDVKM. CDR3 loop: CASSELAGPLYEQYF. As DNA, the CDR3 is TGTGCCAGCAGCGAACTAGCGGGACCCTTATACGAGCAGTACTTC.

This clonotype was picked up many times. J is TRBJ2-1 and V is TRBV28; possibly TRBD2 for D (5 bases). Germline CDR1 MDHEN, CDR2 SYDVKM. There are 16 residues in the CDR3. V lost 6 bases, J lost 4 bases, and 19 bases lay in between. CDR3 coding DNA: TGTGCCAGCAGGGCCGACGGAGGCCCCCCGTACAATGAGCAGTTCTTC. Translating it yields CASRADGGPPYNEQFF. Full variable domain (remainder filled in from reference TRBV28 and TRBJ2-1): DVKVTQSSRYLVKRTGEKVFLECVQDMDHENMFWYRQDPGLGLRLIYFSYDVKMKEKGDIPEGYSVSREKKERFSLILESASTNQTSMYLCASRADGGPPYNEQFFGPGTRLTVL.

This chain links TRBV10-2 with TRBJ2-2; 8 bases align to TRBD2. This CDR3 has 14 amino acids. The germline V gene has CDR1 WSHSY and CDR2 SAAADI. Trimming at V came to 8 bases and at J to 5 bases, leaving 7 bases not matched to a gene. The CDR3 region has the DNA TGCGCCAGCTCGGGGGGGGTAGGGACCGGGGAGCTGTTTTTT. Amino acid sequence: CASSGGVGTGELFF.

This chain uses TRBV20-1 with TRBJ1-6; the D gene is possibly TRBD1 (5 bases). V was cut by 0 bases and J by 9 bases, with 12 bases left in between. The CDR3 consists of 14 residues. Per germline, CDR1 DFQATT and CDR2 SNEGSKA (reference sequence). CDR3: CSARDLSGTSPLHF. The CDR3 bases are TGCAGTGCTAGAGATTTGTCAGGGACTTCACCCCTCCACTTT.

As to this clonotype: A read error may be the cause here, since a much bigger clone is one base away. The chain employs TRBV5-1 and TRBJ2-1; the D gene is possibly TRBD2 (5 bases). Germline CDR1 and CDR2: SGHRS and YFSETQ. The CDR3 consists of 16 residues. In nucleotides, the CDR3 is TGCGCCAGCAGCTTGGCGGGGTCAGCCTCCTACAATGAGCGGTTCTTC. As protein: CASSLAGSASYNERFF.

The rearrangement links TRBV20-1 to TRBJ2-3, with TRBD2 as a possible D gene (5 bases). The CDR3 has 12 residues. From germline, CDR1 is DFQATT and CDR2 SNEGSKA (reference sequence). The V end lost 4 bases, the J end lost 6 bases, and 11 bases lay between the germline ends. CDR3 sequence reads: CSATLLEDTQYF. The CDR3 nucleotides are TGCAGTGCTACCTTACTAGAGGATACGCAGTATTTT.

V is TRBV7-6 and J is TRBJ2-1, with 15 bases aligning to TRBD2. Trimming took 5 bases from V and 10 from J; bases not matched to a gene: 9. The CDR3 runs 16 residues. Germline V gene sequence: CDR1 SGHVS, CDR2 FNYEAQ. DNA of the CDR3: TGTGCCAGCAGCGGAGAGGGACTAGCGGGAGGTGACGAGCAGTTCTTC. The encoded protein is CASSGEGLAGGDEQFF.

This clonotype was counted at least ten times. This chain uses TRBV27 with TRBJ1-1, with D uncertain. Trimming pared 2 bases from V and 7 bases from J, leaving 11 bases between. In germline, CDR1 is MNHEY, CDR2 SMNVEV (reference sequence). This CDR3 is built from 13 residues. The CDR3 DNA sequence: TGTGCCAGCAGTTTAAAAGTATGGCTTGAAGCTTTCTTT. Translated: CASSLKVWLEAFF.

This chain connects TRBV11-3 to TRBJ1-1; D ambiguous. Germline V gene sequence: CDR1 SGHNT, CDR2 YENEEA. Trimming removed 3 bases at V and 4 bases at J, with 9 bases between. This CDR3 region has 13 residues. CDR3 coding DNA: TGTGCCAGCAGCTTCAACGGGGTCACTGAAGCTTTCTTT. This encodes CASSFNGVTEAFF.

This clonotype was observed at least ten times. The chain has TRBV5-1 and TRBJ2-3, with D possibly matching TRBD2 (5 bases). Germline V lookup: CDR1 SGHRS, CDR2 YFSETQ. V shed 0 bases and J shed 0 bases, with 11 bases lying between them. The CDR3 runs to 16 residues. The CDR3 DNA follows: TGCGCCAGCAGCTTGGGGAGCGGTACCAGCACAGATACGCAGTATTTT. It is translated as CASSLGSGTSTDTQYF.